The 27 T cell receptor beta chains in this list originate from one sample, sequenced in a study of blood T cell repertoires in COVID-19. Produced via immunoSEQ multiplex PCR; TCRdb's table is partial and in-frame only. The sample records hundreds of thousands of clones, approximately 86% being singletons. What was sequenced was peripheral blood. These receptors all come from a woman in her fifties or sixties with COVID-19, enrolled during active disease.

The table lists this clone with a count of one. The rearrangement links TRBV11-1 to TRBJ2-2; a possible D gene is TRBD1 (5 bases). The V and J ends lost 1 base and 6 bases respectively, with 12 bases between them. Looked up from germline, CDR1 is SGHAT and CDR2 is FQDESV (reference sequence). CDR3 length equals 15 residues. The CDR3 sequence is CASSLGGRVAGELFF. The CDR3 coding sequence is TGTGCCAGCAGCTTAGGGGGCAGGGTCGCCGGGGAGCTGTTTTTT.

In DNA form, the CDR3 reads TGCGCCAGCAGCCAAGGACAGGAAACAGATACGCAGTATTTT. It encodes CASSQGQETDTQYF. The chain carries TRBV5-1 and TRBJ2-3, with TRBD1 identical over 7 bases. CDR1 SGHRS and CDR2 YFSETQ come from the germline V gene. V lost 4 bases to trimming and J lost 3 bases; unmatched junction nucleotides: 5. The CDR3 has 14 residues. Based on the CDR3 plus reference TRBV5-1 and TRBJ2-3, the full variable domain is KAGVTQTPRYLIKTRGQQVTLSCSPISGHRSVSWYQQTPGQGLQFLFEYFSETQRNKGNFPGRFSGRQFSNSRSEMNVSTLELGDSALYLCASSQGQETDTQYFGPGTRLTVL.

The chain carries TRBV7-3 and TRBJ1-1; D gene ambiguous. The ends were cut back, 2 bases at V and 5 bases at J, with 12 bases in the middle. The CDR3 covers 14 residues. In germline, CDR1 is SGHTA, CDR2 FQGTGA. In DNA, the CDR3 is TGTGCCAGCAGCTTAGGTCTCCTCGGGACTGAAGCTTTCTTT. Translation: CASSLGLLGTEAFF.

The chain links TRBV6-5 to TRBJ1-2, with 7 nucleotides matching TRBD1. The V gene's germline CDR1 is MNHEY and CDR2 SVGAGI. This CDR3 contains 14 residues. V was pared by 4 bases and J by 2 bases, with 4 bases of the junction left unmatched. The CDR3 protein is CASSWDSFNYGYTF. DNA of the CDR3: TGTGCCAGCAGTTGGGACAGCTTCAACTATGGCTACACCTTC.

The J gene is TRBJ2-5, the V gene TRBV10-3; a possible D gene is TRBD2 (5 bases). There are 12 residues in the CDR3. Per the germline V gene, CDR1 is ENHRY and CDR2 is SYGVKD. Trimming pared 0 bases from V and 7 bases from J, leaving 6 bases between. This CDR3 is CAISESGGTQYF. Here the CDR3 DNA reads TGTGCCATCAGTGAGTCAGGAGGGACCCAGTACTTC.

CDR3 sequence (DNA): TGTGCCAGCTCACCAGGGACAGGGGGCACAACCGGGGAGCTGTTTTTT. Protein sequence: CASSPGTGGTTGELFF. The rearrangement uses TRBV18 and TRBJ2-2, with 12 bases fitting TRBD1. The CDR3 runs 16 residues. V lost 2 bases to trimming and J lost 5 bases; unmatched junction nucleotides: 3. CDR1 KGHSH and CDR2 LQKENI come from the germline V gene. The whole variable domain, filled in from reference TRBV18 and TRBJ2-2, reads NAGVMQNPRHLVRRRGQEARLRCSPMKGHSHVYWYRQLPEEGLKFMVYLQKENIIDESGMPKERFSAEFPKEGPSILRIQQVVRGDSAAYFCASSPGTGGTTGELFFGEGSRLTVL.

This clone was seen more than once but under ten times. CDR3 amino acids: CASPPGAENTEAFF. In nucleotides, the CDR3 is TGTGCCAGCCCACCGGGTGCGGAGAACACTGAAGCTTTCTTT. This chain uses TRBV6-4 with TRBJ1-1; D not certain. Deletions cut 8 bases from V and 1 base from J, with 14 bases between. Per germline, CDR1 MRHNA and CDR2 SNTAGT. The CDR3 extends over 14 amino acids.

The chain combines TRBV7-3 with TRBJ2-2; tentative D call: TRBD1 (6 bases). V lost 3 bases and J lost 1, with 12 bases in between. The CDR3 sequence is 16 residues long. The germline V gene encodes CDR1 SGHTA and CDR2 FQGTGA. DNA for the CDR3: TGTGCCAGCAGCTTTAAGACAGGTCGGAACACCGGGGAGCTGTTTTTT. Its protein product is CASSFKTGRNTGELFF. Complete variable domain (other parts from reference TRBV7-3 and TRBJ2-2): GAGVSQTPSNKVTEKGKYVELRCDPISGHTALYWYRQSLGQGPEFLIYFQGTGAADDSGLPNDRFFAVRPEGSVSTLKIQRTERGDSAVYLCASSFKTGRNTGELFFGEGSRLTVL.

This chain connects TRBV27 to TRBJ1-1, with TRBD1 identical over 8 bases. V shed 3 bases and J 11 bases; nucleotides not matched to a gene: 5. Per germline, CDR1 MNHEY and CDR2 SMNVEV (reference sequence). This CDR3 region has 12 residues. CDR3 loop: CASSFRQGRAFF. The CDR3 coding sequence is TGTGCCAGCAGTTTCCGACAGGGGAGGGCTTTCTTT.

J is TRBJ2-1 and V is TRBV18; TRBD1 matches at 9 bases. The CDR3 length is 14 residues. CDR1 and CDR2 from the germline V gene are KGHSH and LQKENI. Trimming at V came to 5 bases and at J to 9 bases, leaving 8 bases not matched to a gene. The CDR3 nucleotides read TGTGCCAGCTCATCCCGGGACAGGGCGGGTGAGCAGTTCTTC. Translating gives CASSSRDRAGEQFF.

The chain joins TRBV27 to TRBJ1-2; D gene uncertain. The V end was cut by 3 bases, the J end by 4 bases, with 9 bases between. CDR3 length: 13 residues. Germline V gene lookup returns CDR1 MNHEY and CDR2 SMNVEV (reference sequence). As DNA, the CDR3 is TGTGCCAGCAGTTTGTCAAGCGGCTATGGCTACACCTTC. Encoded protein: CASSLSSGYGYTF.

The CDR3 region has the DNA TGCGCCAGCAGTCCCCGCTTAGCGGGAAACACCGGGGAGCTGTTTTTT. Translating it yields CASSPRLAGNTGELFF. The chain employs TRBV5-1 and TRBJ2-2; 8 bases fit TRBD2. The CDR3 is 16 residues long. V was clipped by 5 bases and J by 2 bases; unmatched bases: 8. Germline assignment: CDR1 SGHRS and CDR2 YFSETQ.

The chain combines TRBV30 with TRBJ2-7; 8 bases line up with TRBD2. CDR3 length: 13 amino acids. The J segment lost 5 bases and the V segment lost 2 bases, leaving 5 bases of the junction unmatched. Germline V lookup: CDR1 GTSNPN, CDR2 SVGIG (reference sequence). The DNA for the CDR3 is TGTGCCTGGAGTCACGGGGGGGAAAACGAGCAGTACTTC. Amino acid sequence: CAWSHGGENEQYF.

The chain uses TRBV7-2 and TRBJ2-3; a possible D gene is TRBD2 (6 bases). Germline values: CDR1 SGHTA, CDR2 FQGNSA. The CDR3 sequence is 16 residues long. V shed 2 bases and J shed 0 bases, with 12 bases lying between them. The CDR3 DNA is TGTGCCAGCAGCTTAACGGGCGGGGCGAGCACAGATACGCAGTATTTT. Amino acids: CASSLTGGASTDTQYF.

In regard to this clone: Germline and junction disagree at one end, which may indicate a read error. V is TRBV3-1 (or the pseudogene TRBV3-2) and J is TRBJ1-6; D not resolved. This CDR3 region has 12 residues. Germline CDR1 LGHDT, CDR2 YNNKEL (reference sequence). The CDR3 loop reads CASSQVNLPLHF. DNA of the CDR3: TGTGCCAGCAGCCAAGTTAATTTACCCCTCCACTTT.

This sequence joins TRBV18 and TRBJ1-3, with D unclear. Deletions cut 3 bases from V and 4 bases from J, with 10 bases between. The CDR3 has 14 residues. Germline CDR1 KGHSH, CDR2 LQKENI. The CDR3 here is CASSPPVAGNTIYF. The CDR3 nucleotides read TGTGCCAGCTCACCGCCGGTCGCCGGAAACACCATATATTTT.

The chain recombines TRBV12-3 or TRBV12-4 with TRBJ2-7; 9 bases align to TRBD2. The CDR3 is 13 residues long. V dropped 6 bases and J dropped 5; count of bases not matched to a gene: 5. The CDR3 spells CASSPSGVHEQYF. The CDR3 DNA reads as TGTGCCAGCAGCCCTAGCGGGGTACACGAGCAGTACTTC.

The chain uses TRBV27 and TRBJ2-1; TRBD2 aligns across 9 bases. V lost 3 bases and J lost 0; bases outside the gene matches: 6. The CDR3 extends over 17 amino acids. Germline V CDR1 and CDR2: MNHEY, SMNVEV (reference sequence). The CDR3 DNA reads TGTGCCAGCAGTTTTAGCGGGGGAACCTCCTCCTACAATGAGCAGTTCTTC. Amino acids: CASSFSGGTSSYNEQFF.

The CDR3, as DNA: TGCGCCAGCAGTCAACCGCCCCGAGGGAACGGGGAGCTGTTTTTT. Encoded protein: CASSQPPRGNGELFF. The rearrangement links TRBV23-1 to TRBJ2-2; D might be TRBD2 (5 bases). TRBV23-1 is placed among ORFs of uncertain function. This CDR3 has 15 residues. V was clipped by 2 bases and J by 7 bases, with 14 bases between them.

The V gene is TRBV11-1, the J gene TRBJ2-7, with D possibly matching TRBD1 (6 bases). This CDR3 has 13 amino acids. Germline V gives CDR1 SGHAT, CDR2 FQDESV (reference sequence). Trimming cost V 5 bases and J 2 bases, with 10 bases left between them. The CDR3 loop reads CASSATGAYEQYF. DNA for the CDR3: TGTGCCAGCAGCGCGACAGGCGCCTACGAGCAGTACTTC.

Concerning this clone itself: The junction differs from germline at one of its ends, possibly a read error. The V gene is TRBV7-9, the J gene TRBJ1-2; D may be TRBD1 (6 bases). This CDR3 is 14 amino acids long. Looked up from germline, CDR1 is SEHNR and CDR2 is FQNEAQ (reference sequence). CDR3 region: CASSAGQLNYGCTF. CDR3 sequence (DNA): TGTGCCAGCAGCGCCGGACAGCTGAACTATGGCTGCACCTTC.

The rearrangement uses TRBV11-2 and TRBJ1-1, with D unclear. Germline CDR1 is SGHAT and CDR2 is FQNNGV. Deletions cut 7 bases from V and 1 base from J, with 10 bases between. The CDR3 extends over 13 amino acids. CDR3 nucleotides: TGTGCCAGCACGCGTCAGGCGAACACTGAAGCTTTCTTT. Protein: CASTRQANTEAFF.

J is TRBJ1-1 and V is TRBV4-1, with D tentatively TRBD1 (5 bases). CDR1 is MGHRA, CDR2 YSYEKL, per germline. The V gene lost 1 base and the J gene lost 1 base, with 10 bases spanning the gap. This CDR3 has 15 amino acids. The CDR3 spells CASSQVLGANTEAFF. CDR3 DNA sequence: TGCGCCAGCAGCCAAGTTTTAGGGGCGAACACTGAAGCTTTCTTT.

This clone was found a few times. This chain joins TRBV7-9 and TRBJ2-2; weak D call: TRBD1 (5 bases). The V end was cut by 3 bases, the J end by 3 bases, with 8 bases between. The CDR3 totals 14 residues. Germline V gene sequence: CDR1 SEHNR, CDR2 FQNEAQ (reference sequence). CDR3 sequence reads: CASSLAGYTGELFF. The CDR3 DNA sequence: TGTGCCAGCAGCTTGGCAGGGTACACCGGGGAGCTGTTTTTT.

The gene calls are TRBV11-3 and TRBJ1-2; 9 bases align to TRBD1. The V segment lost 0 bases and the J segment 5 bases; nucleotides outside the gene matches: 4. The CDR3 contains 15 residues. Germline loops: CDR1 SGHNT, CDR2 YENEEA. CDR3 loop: CASSLDRGQGYGYTF. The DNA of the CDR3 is TGTGCCAGCAGCTTAGATCGCGGACAGGGGTATGGCTACACCTTC.

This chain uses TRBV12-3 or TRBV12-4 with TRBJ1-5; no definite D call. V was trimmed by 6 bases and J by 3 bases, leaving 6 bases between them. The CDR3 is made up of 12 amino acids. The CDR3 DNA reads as TGTGCCAGCAGACTAAACAATCAGCCCCAGCATTTT. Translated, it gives CASRLNNQPQHF.

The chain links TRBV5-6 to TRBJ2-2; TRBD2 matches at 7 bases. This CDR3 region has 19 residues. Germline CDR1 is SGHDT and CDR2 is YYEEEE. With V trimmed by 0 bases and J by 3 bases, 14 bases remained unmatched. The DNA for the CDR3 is TGTGCCAGCAGCTTGGGAATATCGGGTATCAGCGGGGACACCGGGGAGCTGTTTTTT. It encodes CASSLGISGISGDTGELFF. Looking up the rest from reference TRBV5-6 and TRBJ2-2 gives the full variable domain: DAGVTQSPTHLIKTRGQQVTLRCSPKSGHDTVSWYQQALGQGPQFIFQYYEEEERQRGNFPDRFSGHQFPNYSSELNVNALLLGDSALYLCASSLGISGISGDTGELFFGEGSRLTVL.